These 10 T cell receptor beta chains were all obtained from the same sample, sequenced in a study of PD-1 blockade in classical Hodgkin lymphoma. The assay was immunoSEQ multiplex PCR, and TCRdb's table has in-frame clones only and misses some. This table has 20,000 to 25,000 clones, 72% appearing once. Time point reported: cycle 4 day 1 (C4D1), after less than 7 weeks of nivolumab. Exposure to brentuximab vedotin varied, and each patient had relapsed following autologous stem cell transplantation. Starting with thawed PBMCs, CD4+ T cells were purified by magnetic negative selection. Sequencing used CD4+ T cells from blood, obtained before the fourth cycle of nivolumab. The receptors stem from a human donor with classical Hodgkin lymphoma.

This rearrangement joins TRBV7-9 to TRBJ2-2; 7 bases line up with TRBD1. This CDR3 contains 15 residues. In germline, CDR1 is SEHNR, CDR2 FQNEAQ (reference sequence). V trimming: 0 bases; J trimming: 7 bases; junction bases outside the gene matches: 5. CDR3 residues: CASSLAVTGNGELFF. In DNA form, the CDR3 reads TGTGCCAGCAGCTTAGCTGTGACAGGGAACGGGGAGCTGTTTTTT.

This chain's CDR3 is CASSYSPRGEQPQHF. As DNA, the CDR3 is TGTGCCAGCAGTTACAGCCCCCGGGGGGAGCAGCCCCAGCATTTT. The gene calls are TRBV6-6 and TRBJ1-5; weak D call: TRBD1 (5 bases). Trimming stripped 2 bases from V and 7 bases from J, with 15 bases between. Germline-derived CDR1 and CDR2 are MNHNY and SVGAGI (reference sequence). This CDR3 has 15 amino acids.

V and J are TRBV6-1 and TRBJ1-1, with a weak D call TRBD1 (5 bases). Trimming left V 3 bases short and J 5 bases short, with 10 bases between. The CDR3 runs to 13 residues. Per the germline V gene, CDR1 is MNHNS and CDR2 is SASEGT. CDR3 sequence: CASSEAGRTEAFF. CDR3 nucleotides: TGTGCCAGCAGTGAGGCAGGGCGGACTGAAGCTTTCTTT.

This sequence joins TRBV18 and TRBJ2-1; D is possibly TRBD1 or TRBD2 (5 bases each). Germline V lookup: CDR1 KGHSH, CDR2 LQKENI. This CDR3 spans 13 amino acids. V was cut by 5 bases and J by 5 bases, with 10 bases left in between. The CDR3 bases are TGTGCCAGCTCAACGTTGGGGGACAATGAGCAGTTCTTC. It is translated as CASSTLGDNEQFF.

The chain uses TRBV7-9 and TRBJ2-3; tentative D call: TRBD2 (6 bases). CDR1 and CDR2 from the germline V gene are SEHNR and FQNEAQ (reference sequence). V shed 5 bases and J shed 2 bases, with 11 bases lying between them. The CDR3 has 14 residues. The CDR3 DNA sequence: TGTGCCAGCAGCGCGTGGACTATCACAGATACGCAGTATTTT. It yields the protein CASSAWTITDTQYF. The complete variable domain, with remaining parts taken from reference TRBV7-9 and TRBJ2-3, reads DTGVSQNPRHKITKRGQNVTFRCDPISEHNRLYWYRQTLGQGPEFLTYFQNEAQLEKSRLLSDRFSAERPKGSFSTLEIQRTEQGDSAMYLCASSAWTITDTQYFGPGTRLTVL.

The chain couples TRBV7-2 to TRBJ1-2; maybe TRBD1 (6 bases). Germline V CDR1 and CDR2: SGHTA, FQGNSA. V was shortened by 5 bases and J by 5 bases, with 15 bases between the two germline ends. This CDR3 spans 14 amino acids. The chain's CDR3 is CASSPSRGGYGYTF. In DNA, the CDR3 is TGTGCCAGCAGCCCCAGTAGAGGGGGGTATGGCTACACCTTC.

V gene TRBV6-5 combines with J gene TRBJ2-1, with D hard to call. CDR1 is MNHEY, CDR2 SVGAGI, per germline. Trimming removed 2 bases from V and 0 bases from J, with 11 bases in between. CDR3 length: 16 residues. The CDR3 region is CASSYGGRFSYNEQFF. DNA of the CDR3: TGTGCCAGCAGTTACGGCGGCCGATTCTCCTACAATGAGCAGTTCTTC.

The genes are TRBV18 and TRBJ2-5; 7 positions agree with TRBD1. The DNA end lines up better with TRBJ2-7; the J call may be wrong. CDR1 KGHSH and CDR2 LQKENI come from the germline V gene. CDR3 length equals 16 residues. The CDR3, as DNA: TGTGCCAGCTCCGCCCAGGGACAGCTCCCTCCCTACGAGCAGTACTTC. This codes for CASSAQGQLPPYEQYF.

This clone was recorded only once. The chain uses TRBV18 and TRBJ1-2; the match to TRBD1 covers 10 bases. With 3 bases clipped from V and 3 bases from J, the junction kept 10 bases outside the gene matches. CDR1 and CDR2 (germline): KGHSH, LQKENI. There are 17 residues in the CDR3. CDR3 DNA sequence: TGTGCCAGCTCACCGAACGGACAGGGGGGAGGATACTATGGCTACACCTTC. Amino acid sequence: CASSPNGQGGGYYGYTF.

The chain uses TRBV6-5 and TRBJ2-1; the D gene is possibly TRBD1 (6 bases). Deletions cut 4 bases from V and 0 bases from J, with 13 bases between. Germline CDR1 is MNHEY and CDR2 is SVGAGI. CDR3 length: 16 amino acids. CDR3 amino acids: CASSSGQIHSYNEQFF. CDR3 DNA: TGTGCCAGCAGTTCCGGACAGATCCACTCCTACAATGAGCAGTTCTTC.